This TCR beta chain was sequenced in a study of glioma-infiltrating T cells. Study outcomes and limitations: Non-neoplastic patients had below-expected tissue-blood divergence, while all gliomas exceeded expectation. CDR3 overlap between tissue and blood was very small.

CDR3 size: 13 residues. Germline values: CDR1 SNHLY, CDR2 FYNNEI. Deletions cut 1 base from V and 3 bases from J, with 6 bases between. The iRepertoire nested amplicon-rescue multiplex PCR amplified TCR alpha and beta CDR3s from RNA. Input was roughly 100-450 ng of tissue mRNA or PBMC total RNA. MiXCR, applied by TCRdb to the multiplex PCR reads, yields one record per CDR3 protein. The data show under 150,000 distinct CDR3 sequences, 20% to 25% seen once. For this clonotype: Its antigen is not known.

The sample taken for sequencing was glioma tissue, nonneoplastic brain tissue, or PBMCs (not recorded which). The TCR originated in a human donor with low-grade glioma or glioblastoma, undergoing nonglioma brain surgery, or in good health (not recorded which). The rearrangement links TRBV2 to TRBJ1-2; the D gene is possibly TRBD1 (6 bases). The CDR3 nucleotides read TGTGCCAGCAGTGAAGACAGGGACTATGGCTACACCTTC. This translates into CASSEDRDYGYTF.